What follows are 14 T cell receptor beta chains derived from one specimen sequenced in a study of vaccination effects on CD4 cells after COVID-19. Data came from immunoSEQ multiplex PCR; TCRdb stores just in-frame clones and leaves some out. The table includes about 38,000 clones, under 75% detected once. The antigens these receptors bind are not known. Sequencing in the ViraFEST assay came after antigen-specific CD4+ T cells had been expanded with viral peptide pools, which were used to stimulate PBMC. On roughly day 9 of culture, CD4+ T cells were separated out. Previously uninfected by SARS-CoV-2, the vaccine recipients also showed negative nucleocapsid antibodies. Here the sequenced sample was CD4+ T cells from PBMCs cultured with SARS-CoV-2 spike peptides, taken before COVID-19 vaccination. The source of these receptors is a human donor who received a COVID-19 vaccine.

This rearrangement joins TRBV7-2 to TRBJ2-5, with D unresolved. CDR1 and CDR2 (germline): SGHTA, FQGNSA. The V gene lost 1 base and the J gene lost 4 bases, with 13 bases spanning the gap. The CDR3 is 15 amino acids. DNA of the CDR3: TGTGCCAGCAGCTTAGGGGCAGGTATTCGAGAGACCCAGTACTTC. Translating gives CASSLGAGIRETQYF.

V usage is TRBV6-5 and J usage is TRBJ1-5; D is perhaps TRBD1 (6 bases). Germline V gene lookup returns CDR1 MNHEY and CDR2 SVGAGI. The CDR3 contains 14 residues. The V and J ends lost 5 bases and 2 bases respectively, with 10 bases between them. For the CDR3, the DNA is TGTGCCAGCAGTATTAGACAGGGCAATCAGCCCCAGCATTTT. Its protein product is CASSIRQGNQPQHF.

The rearrangement links TRBV2 to TRBJ1-3; possibly TRBD1 for D (5 bases). Between the trimmed V and J ends, which lost 5 bases and 2 bases, there was a span of 10 bases. Germline CDR1 and CDR2: SNHLY and FYNNEI. The CDR3 sequence is 14 residues long. The CDR3 loop reads CASSQGTPGNTIYF. The CDR3 nucleotides are TGTGCCAGCAGTCAGGGAACTCCTGGAAACACCATATATTTT.

This clone appeared a single time. The chain couples TRBV28 to TRBJ1-2; D is unclear. The CDR3 spans 17 residues. Germline CDR1 is MDHEN and CDR2 is SYDVKM. V was clipped by 2 bases and J by 0 bases, with 16 bases between them. The CDR3 DNA sequence: TGTGCCAGCAGTTTAGCTCCAGGTTTCCCATCTAACTATGGCTACACCTTC. It codes for CASSLAPGFPSNYGYTF.

V usage is TRBV5-6 and J usage is TRBJ2-3, with 7 nucleotides matching TRBD2. V trimming: 6 bases; J trimming: 5 bases; junction bases outside the gene matches: 12. The CDR3 has 15 amino acids. CDR1 is SGHDT and CDR2 is YYEEEE in the germline V gene. The CDR3 protein is CASTFPRGRLDTQYF. The CDR3, as DNA: TGTGCCAGCACCTTTCCGCGGGGGAGGTTAGATACGCAGTATTTT.

The DNA for the CDR3 is TGTGCCTGGAGTAAACCGCCCCTCCACTTT. Translated: CAWSKPPLHF. The rearrangement links TRBV30 to TRBJ1-6; D is unresolved. The CDR3 has 10 amino acids. The V end was cut by 2 bases, the J end by 13 bases, with 6 bases between. Germline loops: CDR1 GTSNPN, CDR2 SVGIG (reference sequence).

J is TRBJ1-3 and V is TRBV5-1; unclear D gene. The CDR3 covers 15 residues. Germline CDR1 reads SGHRS; CDR2 reads YFSETQ. With 4 bases removed from V and 0 bases from J, the gap between germline ends came to 11 bases. The CDR3 region has the DNA TGCGCCAGCAGCCCGGACGGCGTCTCTGGAAACACCATATATTTT. This sequence encodes CASSPDGVSGNTIYF.

The chain employs TRBV4-1 and TRBJ2-3; 9 nucleotides align to TRBD1. Germline values: CDR1 MGHRA, CDR2 YSYEKL. V gave up 3 bases and J gave up 5 bases; unmatched junction bases: 9. CDR3 size: 16 residues. Here the CDR3 DNA reads TGCGCCAGCAGCCACGGACAGGGGCTGGGAGGAGATACGCAGTATTTT. This gives the protein CASSHGQGLGGDTQYF.

The V call is TRBV19, the J call TRBJ1-2, with 9 bases identical to TRBD1. CDR3 length: 16 residues. The germline gives CDR1 LNHDA, CDR2 SQIVND (reference sequence). V shed 5 bases and J 0 bases; nucleotides not matched to a gene: 7. The CDR3 region has the DNA TGTGCCAGTAGTGTTACCGGGACAGGGACTAACTATGGCTACACCTTC. Translation: CASSVTGTGTNYGYTF. Full variable domain (rest looked up from reference TRBV19 and TRBJ1-2): DGGITQSPKYLFRKEGQNVTLSCEQNLNHDAMYWYRQDPGQGLRLIYYSQIVNDFQKGDIAEGYSVSREKKESFPLTVTSAQKNPTAFYLCASSVTGTGTNYGYTFGSGTRLTVV.

This clone was seen a handful of times. This sequence joins TRBV6-1 and TRBJ1-1; tentatively, D is TRBD1 (5 bases). The V end lost 2 bases, the J end lost 1 base, and 5 bases lay between the germline ends. The germline gives CDR1 MNHNS, CDR2 SASEGT. The CDR3 totals 13 residues. CDR3 DNA sequence: TGTGCCAGCAGTGAAAGGGGGAACACTGAAGCTTTCTTT. Its translation: CASSERGNTEAFF.

The chain couples TRBV28 to TRBJ2-3, with 9 bases identical to TRBD1. The V gene end was trimmed by 4 bases and the J gene end by 1 base; junction bases not matched to a gene: 3. Germline CDR1 and CDR2: MDHEN and SYDVKM. The CDR3 contains 15 residues. The CDR3 sequence is CASSSRDRGTDTQYF. Here the CDR3 DNA reads TGTGCCAGCAGTTCCCGGGACAGGGGCACAGATACGCAGTATTTT.

The CDR3 nucleotides read TGTGCCAGCAGTGCAGGACTCGGAACTGCGAAAAATGAGCAGTTCTTC. This gives the protein CASSAGLGTAKNEQFF. The chain combines TRBV2 with TRBJ2-1, with D possibly being TRBD2 (5 bases). CDR3 length: 16 amino acids. V was clipped by 4 bases and J by 7 bases, with 20 bases between them. CDR1 is SNHLY, CDR2 FYNNEI, per germline.

Only a few counts were recorded for this clone. The chain couples TRBV7-2 to TRBJ1-2; the D gene is possibly TRBD1 (6 bases). V was trimmed by 5 bases and J by 5 bases, leaving 12 bases between them. Looked up from germline, CDR1 is SGHTA and CDR2 is FQGNSA. The CDR3 is 13 residues long. The CDR3 nucleotides are TGTGCCAGCAGCCAAGGGACACCGTATGGCTACACCTTC. Translating it yields CASSQGTPYGYTF.

The gene calls are TRBV6-5 and TRBJ1-2, with TRBD1 as a possible D gene (6 bases). The CDR3 covers 14 residues. Germline CDR1 reads MNHEY; CDR2 reads SVGAGI. The V end was cut by 11 bases, the J end by 1 base, with 17 bases between. The chain's CDR3 is CAGSRKDSNYGYTF. In nucleotides, the CDR3 is TGTGCCGGATCCCGCAAGGACAGTAACTATGGCTACACCTTC.